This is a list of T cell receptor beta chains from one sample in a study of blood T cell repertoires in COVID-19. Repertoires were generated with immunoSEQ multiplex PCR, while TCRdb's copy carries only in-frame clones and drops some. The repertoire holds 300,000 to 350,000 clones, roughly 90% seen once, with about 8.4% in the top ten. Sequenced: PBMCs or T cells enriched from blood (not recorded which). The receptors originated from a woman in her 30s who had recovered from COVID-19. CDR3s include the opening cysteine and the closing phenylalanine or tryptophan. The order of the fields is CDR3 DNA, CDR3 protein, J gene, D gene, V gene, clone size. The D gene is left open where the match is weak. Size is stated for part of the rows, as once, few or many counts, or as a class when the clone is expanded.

CDR3 DNA: TGTGCCAGCAGCCTTCCGGCTGGGGCCAACGTCCTGACTTTC; CDR3 protein: CASSLPAGANVLTF; J gene: TRBJ2-6; D gene: -; V gene: TRBV7-2; clone size: -
CDR3 DNA: TGTGCCAGCAGTCCAGGACTAGCGGCTGTCTACGAGCAGTACTTC; CDR3 protein: CASSPGLAAVYEQYF; J gene: TRBJ2-7; D gene: TRBD2; V gene: TRBV25-1; clone size: -
CDR3 DNA: TGTGCCAGCAGTGGGACTAGCGGGAGGAGTGAGCAGTTCTTC; CDR3 protein: CASSGTSGRSEQFF; J gene: TRBJ2-1; D gene: TRBD2; V gene: TRBV2; clone size: once
CDR3 DNA: TGTGCCACCAGCACTCGGCCGGGGAACACTGAAGCTTTCTTT; CDR3 protein: CATSTRPGNTEAFF; J gene: TRBJ1-1; D gene: -; V gene: TRBV15; clone size: -
CDR3 DNA: TGTGCCAGCAGTTTAGAGGACAGGGGGAAGGGGGAGCAGTTCTTC; CDR3 protein: CASSLEDRGKGEQFF; J gene: TRBJ2-1; D gene: TRBD1; V gene: TRBV27; clone size: -
CDR3 DNA: TGTGCCAGCAGCCCATCGGGACTAGCGGGAGTGAGTACAGATACGCAGTATTTT; CDR3 protein: CASSPSGLAGVSTDTQYF; J gene: TRBJ2-3; D gene: TRBD2; V gene: TRBV3-1/TRBV3-2; clone size: -
CDR3 DNA: TGTGCCAGCAGTGAATTCGGCCTAGCGTTCACCTTACAAGAGACCCAGTACTTC; CDR3 protein: CASSEFGLAFTLQETQYF; J gene: TRBJ2-5; D gene: -; V gene: TRBV6-1; clone size: -
CDR3 DNA: TGTGCCAGCAGTTACTCGCCGGGGCAAGAGACCCAGTACTTC; CDR3 protein: CASSYSPGQETQYF; J gene: TRBJ2-5; D gene: -; V gene: TRBV6-5; clone size: -
CDR3 DNA: TGTGCCAGCAGTCATGGACTAGCGGAACCCACCGGGGAGCTGTTTTTT; CDR3 protein: CASSHGLAEPTGELFF; J gene: TRBJ2-2; D gene: TRBD2; V gene: TRBV5-4; clone size: -
CDR3 DNA: TGTGCCAGCCGTGTCGGGACAGGACTTGGCTACACCTTC; CDR3 protein: CASRVGTGLGYTF; J gene: TRBJ1-2; D gene: TRBD1; V gene: TRBV28; clone size: -
CDR3 DNA: TGTGCCAGCAGGGGGGACAGTAATTCACCCCTCCACTTT; CDR3 protein: CASRGDSNSPLHF; J gene: TRBJ1-6; D gene: TRBD1; V gene: TRBV2; clone size: few
CDR3 DNA: TGTGCCAGCAACAGGGGAAATAATGAAAAACTGTTTTTT; CDR3 protein: CASNRGNNEKLFF; J gene: TRBJ1-4; D gene: TRBD1; V gene: TRBV12-3/TRBV12-4; clone size: -
CDR3 DNA: TGTGCCAGCAGCGAGGGAGCCGGGGAGCTGTTTTTT; CDR3 protein: CASSEGAGELFF; J gene: TRBJ2-2; D gene: -; V gene: TRBV3-1/TRBV3-2; clone size: -
CDR3 DNA: TGTGCCAGCAGTGAAGGAGGGGGGGAAGGTCGCAATCAGCCCCAGCATTTT; CDR3 protein: CASSEGGGEGRNQPQHF; J gene: TRBJ1-5; D gene: -; V gene: TRBV6-1; clone size: -
CDR3 DNA: TGCGCCAGCAGCCAAGATGTTGGGGGGTGGGAGCAGTTCTTC; CDR3 protein: CASSQDVGGWEQFF; J gene: TRBJ2-1; D gene: -; V gene: TRBV4-1; clone size: -
CDR3 DNA: TGTGCCAGCAGCCGGGGGGGATACGCCGGAAACACCATATATTTT; CDR3 protein: CASSRGGYAGNTIYF; J gene: TRBJ1-3; D gene: -; V gene: TRBV28; clone size: -
CDR3 DNA: TGTGCCAGCAGCTTAGTGCGGGAACCGCGATATGGCTACACCTTC; CDR3 protein: CASSLVREPRYGYTF; J gene: TRBJ1-2; D gene: -; V gene: TRBV7-2; clone size: -
CDR3 DNA: TGCAGCGTAGCTCGGACTAGCGGCACAGATACGCAGTATTTT; CDR3 protein: CSVARTSGTDTQYF; J gene: TRBJ2-3; D gene: TRBD2; V gene: TRBV29-1; clone size: -
CDR3 DNA: TGCGCCAGCAGCTTAGGGCAGGGGTTTAACGAGCAGTACTTC; CDR3 protein: CASSLGQGFNEQYF; J gene: TRBJ2-7; D gene: -; V gene: TRBV5-1; clone size: -
CDR3 DNA: TGTGCCAGCAGCCCAGGGACAGGGGGTCTCTACGAGCAGTACTTC; CDR3 protein: CASSPGTGGLYEQYF; J gene: TRBJ2-7; D gene: TRBD1; V gene: TRBV11-3; clone size: -
CDR3 DNA: TGCGCCAGCAGCTTCGGGACAGGGAAGACTGAAGCTTTCTTT; CDR3 protein: CASSFGTGKTEAFF; J gene: TRBJ1-1; D gene: TRBD1; V gene: TRBV5-1; clone size: -
CDR3 DNA: TGTGCCAGCAGCGCAAAAACCGGGACAGTGAAGGGCAATCAGCCCCAGCATTTT; CDR3 protein: CASSAKTGTVKGNQPQHF; J gene: TRBJ1-5; D gene: TRBD1; V gene: TRBV5-8; clone size: -
CDR3 DNA: TGTGCCAGCAGTTTAACCGGGACCTACGAGCAGTACTTC; CDR3 protein: CASSLTGTYEQYF; J gene: TRBJ2-7; D gene: -; V gene: TRBV12-3/TRBV12-4; clone size: -
CDR3 DNA: TGTGCCAGCTCACCGCGAACGGGGAATCAGCCCCAGCATTTT; CDR3 protein: CASSPRTGNQPQHF; J gene: TRBJ1-5; D gene: -; V gene: TRBV18; clone size: -
CDR3 DNA: TGTGCCAGCAGCCTCTATACAACTAATGAAAAACTGTTTTTT; CDR3 protein: CASSLYTTNEKLFF; J gene: TRBJ1-4; D gene: -; V gene: TRBV28; clone size: -
CDR3 DNA: TGTGCCAGCAGCGTAGCGGAACTAGCGGGATTTACGAACACCGGGGAGCTGTTTTTT; CDR3 protein: CASSVAELAGFTNTGELFF; J gene: TRBJ2-2; D gene: TRBD2; V gene: TRBV9; clone size: -
CDR3 DNA: TGTGCCAGCAGTGCGGCGGGGGCTGGGGCCAACGTCCTGACTTTC; CDR3 protein: CASSAAGAGANVLTF; J gene: TRBJ2-6; D gene: TRBD2; V gene: TRBV6-4; clone size: -
CDR3 DNA: TGTGCCAGCAGACTACTCTCGGGACTATTAGAGACCCAGTACTTC; CDR3 protein: CASRLLSGLLETQYF; J gene: TRBJ2-5; D gene: TRBD2; V gene: TRBV6-5; clone size: -
CDR3 DNA: TGTGCCAGTAGACCGGCACAGGACCCCACGATCTACAATGAGCAGTTCTTC; CDR3 protein: CASRPAQDPTIYNEQFF; J gene: TRBJ2-1; D gene: -; V gene: TRBV19; clone size: -